The source of this T cell receptor (delta chain) is a study of Vδ1+ human thymocytes. Study-level points and caveats: Thymic TRG and TRD repertoires appeared highly polyclonal.

Sequences come from RNA converted to cDNA by reverse transcription. CDR3 amplicons came from multiplex PCR with pooled V-gene forward and constant-region reverse primers. TCRdb reanalyzed the multiplex PCR reads using CATT. The table lists roughly 25,000 delta-chain clones, around 28% of them singletons. V lost 2 bases, J lost 1 base, and 25 bases stayed unmatched. The CDR3 extends over 23 amino acids. CDR1 is TSWWSYY, CDR2 QGS, per germline. To note about this clone: Its antigen is unknown.

The source of this sequence is a boy under two years old who had congenital heart surgery. Material: Vdelta1+ gamma-delta thymocytes from the thymus. Described subset: FACS-sorted CD3+ TCRalphabeta- TCRVdelta1+ TCRVdelta2- thymocytes. The chain uses TRDV1 and TRDJ1; 10 bases align to TRDD3. CDR3 nucleotide sequence: TGTGCTCTTGGGGAAGCTTTATTTGGGATTTACGTTACTGGGGGATTCGCCACCGATAAACTCATCTTT. Translation: CALGEALFGIYVTGGFATDKLIF.